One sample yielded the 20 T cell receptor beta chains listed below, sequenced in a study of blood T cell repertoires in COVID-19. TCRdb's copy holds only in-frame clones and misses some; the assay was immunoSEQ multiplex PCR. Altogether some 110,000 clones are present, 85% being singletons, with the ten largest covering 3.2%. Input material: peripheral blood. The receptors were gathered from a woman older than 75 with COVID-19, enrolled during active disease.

CDR3 region: CASSLSGFQPQHF. CDR3 sequence (DNA): TGTGCCAGCAGTTTATCCGGGTTTCAGCCCCAGCATTTT. The chain uses TRBV27 and TRBJ1-5; D unresolved. Looked up from germline, CDR1 is MNHEY and CDR2 is SMNVEV (reference sequence). The CDR3 covers 13 residues. V was clipped by 0 bases and J by 6 bases, with 6 bases between them.

Here the CDR3 reads CASSENGGHSSNQPQHF. CDR3 DNA sequence: TGTGCCAGTAGCGAAAACGGGGGGCACTCTAGCAATCAGCCCCAGCATTTT. J is TRBJ1-5 and V is TRBV19, with a possible D match to TRBD1 (6 bases). Germline V CDR1 and CDR2: LNHDA, SQIVND (reference sequence). V was clipped by 6 bases and J by 0 bases, with 18 bases between them. The CDR3 length is 17 residues. Full variable domain (remainder filled in from reference TRBV19 and TRBJ1-5): DGGITQSPKYLFRKEGQNVTLSCEQNLNHDAMYWYRQDPGQGLRLIYYSQIVNDFQKGDIAEGYSVSREKKESFPLTVTSAQKNPTAFYLCASSENGGHSSNQPQHFGDGTRLSIL.

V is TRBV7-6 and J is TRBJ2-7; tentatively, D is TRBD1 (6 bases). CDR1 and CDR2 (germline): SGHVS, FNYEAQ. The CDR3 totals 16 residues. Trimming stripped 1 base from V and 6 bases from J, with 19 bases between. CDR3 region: CASSLETGLLLGEQYF. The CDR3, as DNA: TGTGCCAGCAGCTTAGAGACAGGTCTACTCCTAGGCGAGCAGTACTTC. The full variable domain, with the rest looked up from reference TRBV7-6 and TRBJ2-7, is GAGVSQSPRYKVTKRGQDVALRCDPISGHVSLYWYRQALGQGPEFLTYFNYEAQQDKSGLPNDRFSAERPEGSISTLTIQRTEQRDSAMYRCASSLETGLLLGEQYFGPGTRLTVT.

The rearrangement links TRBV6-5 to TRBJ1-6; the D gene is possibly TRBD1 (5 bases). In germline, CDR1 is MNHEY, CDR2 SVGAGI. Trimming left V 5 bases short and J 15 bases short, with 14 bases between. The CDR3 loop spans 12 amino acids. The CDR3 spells CASSTAQGGLHF. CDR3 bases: TGTGCCAGCAGTACTGCCCAGGGTGGCCTCCACTTT.

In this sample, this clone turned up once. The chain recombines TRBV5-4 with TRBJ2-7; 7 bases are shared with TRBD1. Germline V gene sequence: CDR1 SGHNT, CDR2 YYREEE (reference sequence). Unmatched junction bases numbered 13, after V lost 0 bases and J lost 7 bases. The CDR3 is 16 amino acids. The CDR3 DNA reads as TGTGCCAGCAGCTTGGGCAACAGGGGCCCAGCTGGAGAGCAGTACTTC. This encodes CASSLGNRGPAGEQYF. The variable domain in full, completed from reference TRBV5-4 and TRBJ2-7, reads ETGVTQSPTHLIKTRGQQVTLRCSSQSGHNTVSWYQQALGQGPQFIFQYYREEENGRGNFPPRFSGLQFPNYSSELNVNALELDDSALYLCASSLGNRGPAGEQYFGPGTRLTVT.

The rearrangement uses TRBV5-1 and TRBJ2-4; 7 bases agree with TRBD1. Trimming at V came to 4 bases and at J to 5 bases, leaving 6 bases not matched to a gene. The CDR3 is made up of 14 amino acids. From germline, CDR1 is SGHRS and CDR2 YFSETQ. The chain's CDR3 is CASSPRGLENIQYF. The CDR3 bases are TGCGCCAGCAGCCCGAGGGGGCTGGAAAACATTCAGTACTTC.

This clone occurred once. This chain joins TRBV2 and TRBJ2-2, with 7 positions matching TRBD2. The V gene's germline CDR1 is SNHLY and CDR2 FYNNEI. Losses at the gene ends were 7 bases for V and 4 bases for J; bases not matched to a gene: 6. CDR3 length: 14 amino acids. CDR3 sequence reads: CASTGGSGTGELFF. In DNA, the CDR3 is TGTGCCAGCACCGGCGGGAGCGGCACCGGGGAGCTGTTTTTT.

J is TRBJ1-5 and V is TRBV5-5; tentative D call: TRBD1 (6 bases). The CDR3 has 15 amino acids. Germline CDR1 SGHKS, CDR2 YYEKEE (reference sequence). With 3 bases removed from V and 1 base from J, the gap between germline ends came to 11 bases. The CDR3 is CASSSQGISNQPQHF. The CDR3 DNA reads TGTGCCAGCAGCTCACAGGGAATCAGCAATCAGCCCCAGCATTTT.

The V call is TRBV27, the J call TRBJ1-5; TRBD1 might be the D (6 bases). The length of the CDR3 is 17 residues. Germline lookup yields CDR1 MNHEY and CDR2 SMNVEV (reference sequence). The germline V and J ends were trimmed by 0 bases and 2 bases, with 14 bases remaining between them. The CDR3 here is CASSLSRGALGNQPQHF. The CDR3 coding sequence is TGTGCCAGCAGTTTATCGCGGGGGGCACTAGGCAATCAGCCCCAGCATTTT.

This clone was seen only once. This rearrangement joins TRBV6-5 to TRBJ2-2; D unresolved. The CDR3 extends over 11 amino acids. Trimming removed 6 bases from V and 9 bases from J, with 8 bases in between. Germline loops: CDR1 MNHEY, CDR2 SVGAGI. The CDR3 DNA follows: TGTGCCAGCAGCCGAGGCTGGGAGCTGTTTTTT. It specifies CASSRGWELFF.

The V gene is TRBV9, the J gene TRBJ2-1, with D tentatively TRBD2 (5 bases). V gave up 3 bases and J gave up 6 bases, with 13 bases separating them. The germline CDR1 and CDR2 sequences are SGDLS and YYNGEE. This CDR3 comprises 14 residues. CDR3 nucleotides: TGTGCCAGCAGCGAGGGAGACTTGAGCAATGAGCAGTTCTTC. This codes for CASSEGDLSNEQFF.

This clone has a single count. The CDR3 sequence: CASVSRDRGGIEKLFF. In nucleotides, the CDR3 is TGTGCCAGTGTATCCCGGGACAGGGGAGGTATCGAAAAACTGTTTTTT. This chain links TRBV28 with TRBJ1-4; 10 bases fit TRBD1. The CDR3 sequence is 16 residues long. The germline gives CDR1 MDHEN, CDR2 SYDVKM. V shed 9 bases and J 8 bases; nucleotides not matched to a gene: 15.

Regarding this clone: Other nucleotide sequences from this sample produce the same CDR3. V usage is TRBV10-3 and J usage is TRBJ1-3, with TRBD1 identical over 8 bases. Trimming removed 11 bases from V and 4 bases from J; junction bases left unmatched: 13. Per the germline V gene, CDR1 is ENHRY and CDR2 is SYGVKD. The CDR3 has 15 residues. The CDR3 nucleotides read TGTGCCGTCTTAGCCGGGACAGGCTTAGGAAACACCATATATTTT. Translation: CAVLAGTGLGNTIYF.

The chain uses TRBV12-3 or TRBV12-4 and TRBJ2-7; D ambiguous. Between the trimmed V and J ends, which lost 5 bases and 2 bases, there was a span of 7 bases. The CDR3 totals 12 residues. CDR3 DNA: TGTGCCAGCAGTGTCTATACCTACGAGCAGTACTTC. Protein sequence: CASSVYTYEQYF.

The CDR3 spells CASLREAAANYGYTF. CDR3 DNA sequence: TGTGCCAGCCTCCGGGAGGCCGCAGCTAACTATGGCTACACCTTC. This chain connects TRBV2 to TRBJ1-2, with D uncertain. Trimming left V 8 bases short and J 0 bases short, with 16 bases between. The CDR3 has 15 residues. CDR1 and CDR2 (germline): SNHLY, FYNNEI.

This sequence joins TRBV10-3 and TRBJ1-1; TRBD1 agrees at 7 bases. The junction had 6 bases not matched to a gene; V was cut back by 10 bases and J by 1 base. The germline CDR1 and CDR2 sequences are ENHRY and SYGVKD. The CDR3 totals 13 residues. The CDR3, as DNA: TGTGCCAGCCAGACAGGGAAGAACACTGAAGCTTTCTTT. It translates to CASQTGKNTEAFF.

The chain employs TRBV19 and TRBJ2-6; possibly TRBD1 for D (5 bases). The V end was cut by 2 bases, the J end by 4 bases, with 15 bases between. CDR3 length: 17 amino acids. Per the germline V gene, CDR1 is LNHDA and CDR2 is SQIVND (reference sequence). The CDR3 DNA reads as TGTGCCAGTAGTATAACCTCAGGGCCCCAGGGGGCCAACGTCCTGACTTTC. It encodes CASSITSGPQGANVLTF.

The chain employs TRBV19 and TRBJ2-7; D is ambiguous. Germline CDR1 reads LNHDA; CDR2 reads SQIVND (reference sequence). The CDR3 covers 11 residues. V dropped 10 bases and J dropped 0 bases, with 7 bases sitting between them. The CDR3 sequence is CATWSSYEQYF. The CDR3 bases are TGTGCCACTTGGAGCTCCTACGAGCAGTACTTC.

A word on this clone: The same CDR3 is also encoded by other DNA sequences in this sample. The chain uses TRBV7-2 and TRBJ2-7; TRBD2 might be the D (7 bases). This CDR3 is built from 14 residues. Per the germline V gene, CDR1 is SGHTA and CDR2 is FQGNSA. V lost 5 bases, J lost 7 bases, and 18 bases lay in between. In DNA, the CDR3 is TGTGCCAGCAGCCTTTGGGGGGGAGGGGGTGAGCAGTACTTC. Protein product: CASSLWGGGGEQYF.

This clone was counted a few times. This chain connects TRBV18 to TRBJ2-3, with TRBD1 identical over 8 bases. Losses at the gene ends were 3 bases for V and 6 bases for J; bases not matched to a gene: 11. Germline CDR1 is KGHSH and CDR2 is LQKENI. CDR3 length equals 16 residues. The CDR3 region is CASSPLGQATTDTQYF. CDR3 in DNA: TGTGCCAGCTCACCCCTGGGACAGGCCACGACGGATACGCAGTATTTT. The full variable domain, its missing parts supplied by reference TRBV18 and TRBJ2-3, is NAGVMQNPRHLVRRRGQEARLRCSPMKGHSHVYWYRQLPEEGLKFMVYLQKENIIDESGMPKERFSAEFPKEGPSILRIQQVVRGDSAAYFCASSPLGQATTDTQYFGPGTRLTVL.